This T cell receptor beta chain comes out of a study of prognosis after radiotherapy for stage I lung cancer. Background on the study: The study included roughly 14 patients with newly diagnosed primary stage I lung tumors and 4 to 6 with oligometastatic NSCLC after surgical resection of the primary tumor. Distant metastases struck a few patients a median of about 7 months after radiotherapy; about 15 showed no significant progression.

Starting from genomic DNA, TCR beta CDR3 was amplified through two-round multiplex PCR. The authors ran first-round PCR with primers specific to each TRBV and TRBJ gene. From the multiplex PCR reads, TCRdb called clonotypes with MiXCR, one entry per CDR3 protein. The sample records about 20,000 distinct CDR3 sequences, 44% being singletons. Study-wide findings and caveats: Patients developing distant metastases showed lower Shannon entropy after stereotactic body radiation therapy.

This clonotype was recorded at least ten times. Its matching antigen is unknown. This TCR derives from a donor over 45 with non-small cell lung cancer. The sample consisted of PBMCs, taken before or after stereotactic body radiation therapy (not recorded which).

DNA for the CDR3: TGCAGCCATAGGGAACAAGAGACCCAGTACTTC. Protein: CSHREQETQYF. The V call is TRBV29-1, the J call TRBJ2-5; no clear D. CDR1 and CDR2 from the germline V gene are SQVTM and ANQGSEA. The CDR3 totals 11 residues. The ends were cut back, 8 bases at V and 2 bases at J, with 9 bases in the middle.